What follows is one T cell receptor (beta chain) and its context. A much larger clone lies a single base off, so this may be a read error. This entry belongs to a study of molecular identifiers for immune sequencing clone quantification. Naive CD8 T cells were picked out by sorting for CD8+CD4-CCR7+CD45RA+. TCRdb reprocessed the PCR reads via MiXCR and lists one record per CDR3 protein. In the table there are under 650,000 distinct CDR3 sequences, nearly 20% of which are singletons. The CDR3 consists of 16 residues. The chain uses TRBV5-3 and TRBJ2-5, with D possibly TRBD1 on 5 matching bases. TRBV5-3 is treated as an ORF (open reading frame) with a function not yet certain. The sequenced material came from naive CD8+ T cells from blood, with Jurkat cell RNA spiked in. Subset here: FACS-sorted CD8+CD4-CCR7+CD45RA+ naive T cells. The sequence derives from a human donor in good health. Some libraries in this study had Jurkat cell RNA spiked in. CDR3 DNA: TGTGCCAGCAGCTTGGAAGTTCAGGGCACCCAAGAGACCCAGTACTTC. Protein sequence: CASSLEVQGTQETQYF.